These 9 T cell receptor beta chains share one sample of origin, sequenced in a study of tumor-infiltrating lymphocytes in primary liver carcinoma. Investigators took RNA and DNA out together from roughly 21-30 mg of unsorted bulk tissue. Starting from 500 ng of total RNA, TCR beta cDNA was produced with a primer in the constant region. It was through three nested multiplex PCR rounds of slightly modified ARM-PCR that TCR beta libraries arose. Primers for the first two PCR rounds were TRBV1-TRBV30 forward primers and a C-beta reverse primer (about 11 cycles per round). TCRdb used MiXCR to reprocess the multiplex PCR reads, holding one entry per CDR3 protein. The sample includes around 80,000 distinct CDR3 sequences, 69% of them seen just once. The sequenced sample was tumor-adjacent normal liver tissue. These receptors were taken from a man aged 35-49 years with primary liver carcinoma and hepatitis B virus infection.

A word on this clonotype: One end of the junction does not line up with germline, which may come from a read error. The rearrangement uses TRBV12-3 or TRBV12-4 and TRBJ2-2; D is perhaps TRBD1 (6 bases). This CDR3 has 15 residues. The CDR3 coding sequence is TGTGCCAACACCGAAGGGGGAGTCAACACCGGGGACCTGTTTTTT. This translates into CANTEGGVNTGDLFF.

The rearrangement uses TRBV10-3 and TRBJ2-4; tentatively, D is TRBD1 (6 bases). V shed 5 bases and J shed 2 bases, with 16 bases lying between them. The CDR3 length is 16 residues. The germline gives CDR1 ENHRY, CDR2 SYGVKD. DNA of the CDR3: TGTGCCATCAGTACTCAGATACAGGGTACCAAAAACATTCAGTACTTC. The encoded protein is CAISTQIQGTKNIQYF.

Note on this clonotype: Germline is not matched at one junction end, which may reflect a read error. The rearrangement joins TRBV6-5 to TRBJ2-5; D gene ambiguous. Germline CDR1 is MNHEY and CDR2 is SVGAGI. The CDR3 loop spans 15 amino acids. The CDR3 region has the DNA TGTGCCAGCAGTTACGCGAGCTATGGTAAAGAGACCCGGTACTTC. Translated: CASSYASYGKETRYF.

This clonotype was detected only a few times. The chain recombines TRBV5-1 with TRBJ2-7; 11 positions agree with TRBD2. The CDR3 extends over 14 amino acids. J lost 3 bases, V lost 3 bases, and 2 bases had no gene match. The V gene's germline CDR1 is SGHRS and CDR2 YFSETQ. The CDR3 loop is CASSSGLAVYEQYF. CDR3 coding DNA: TGCGCCAGCAGCTCGGGACTAGCGGTCTACGAGCAGTACTTC.

As concerns this clonotype: The germline gene is not matched at one end of the junction; a read error may be the cause. The gene calls are TRBV7-9 and TRBJ2-3, with D possibly matching TRBD2 (6 bases). Germline V gene lookup returns CDR1 SEHNR and CDR2 FQNEAQ (reference sequence). CDR3 length: 15 amino acids. The CDR3 coding sequence is TGTGTCAGCAGCTTACTAGCCGGGTCTGGGGATACGCAGTATTTT. Amino acids: CVSSLLAGSGDTQYF.

Comment on this clonotype: The conserved final phenylalanine or tryptophan is absent from the CDR3, which likely points to a read error. The CDR3 nucleotides are TGTGCCGGCAGCTTAGTGGACAGGGCGTACTACAATGAGCAGTTCTTA. Translating gives CAGSLVDRAYYNEQFL. This chain links TRBV11-1 with TRBJ2-1; 8 bases map to TRBD1. This CDR3 has 16 residues. In germline, CDR1 is SGHAT, CDR2 FQDESV (reference sequence).

This rearrangement joins TRBV28 to TRBJ2-5; the D gene is possibly TRBD1 (6 bases). CDR3 length: 16 amino acids. Germline V gives CDR1 MDHEN, CDR2 SYDVKM. Trimming removed 5 bases at V and 5 bases at J, with 21 bases between. CDR3 loop: CASSPPTPTGWETQYF. The CDR3 DNA sequence: TGTGCCAGCAGTCCCCCTACCCCGACAGGTTGGGAGACCCAGTACTTC.

By share, this clonotype counts as medium-sized. The V and J genes are TRBV4-3 and TRBJ2-7; 14 bases map to TRBD2. V lost 0 bases and J lost 12; bases outside the gene matches: 7. This CDR3 region has 15 residues. The V gene's germline CDR1 is LGHNA and CDR2 YSLEER. The CDR3 nucleotides read TGCGCCAGCAGCCAAGAGGGAAGCGGGACTAGCGGGAGGTACTTC. Encoded protein: CASSQEGSGTSGRYF.

This clonotype was recorded at least ten times. The J gene is TRBJ2-7, the V gene TRBV29-1; 13 positions agree with TRBD2. The germline gives CDR1 SQVTM, CDR2 ANQGSEA. The CDR3 has 16 residues. The junction had 12 bases not matched to a gene; V was cut back by 7 bases and J by 3 bases. The CDR3 DNA sequence: TGCAGCGCGCGGACTAGCGGGAGCTCAAGACACTACGAGCAGTACTTC. Its translation is CSARTSGSSRHYEQYF.